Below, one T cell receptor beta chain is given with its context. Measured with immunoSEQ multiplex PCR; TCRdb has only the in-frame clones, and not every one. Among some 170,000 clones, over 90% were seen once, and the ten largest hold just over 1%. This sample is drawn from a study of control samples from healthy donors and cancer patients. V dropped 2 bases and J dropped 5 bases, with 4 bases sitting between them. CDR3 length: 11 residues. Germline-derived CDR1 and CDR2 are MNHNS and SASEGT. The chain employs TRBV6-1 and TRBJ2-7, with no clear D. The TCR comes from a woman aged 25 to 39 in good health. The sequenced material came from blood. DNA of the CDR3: TGTGCCAGCAGTGAAAATGACGAGCAGTACTTC. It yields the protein CASSENDEQYF.